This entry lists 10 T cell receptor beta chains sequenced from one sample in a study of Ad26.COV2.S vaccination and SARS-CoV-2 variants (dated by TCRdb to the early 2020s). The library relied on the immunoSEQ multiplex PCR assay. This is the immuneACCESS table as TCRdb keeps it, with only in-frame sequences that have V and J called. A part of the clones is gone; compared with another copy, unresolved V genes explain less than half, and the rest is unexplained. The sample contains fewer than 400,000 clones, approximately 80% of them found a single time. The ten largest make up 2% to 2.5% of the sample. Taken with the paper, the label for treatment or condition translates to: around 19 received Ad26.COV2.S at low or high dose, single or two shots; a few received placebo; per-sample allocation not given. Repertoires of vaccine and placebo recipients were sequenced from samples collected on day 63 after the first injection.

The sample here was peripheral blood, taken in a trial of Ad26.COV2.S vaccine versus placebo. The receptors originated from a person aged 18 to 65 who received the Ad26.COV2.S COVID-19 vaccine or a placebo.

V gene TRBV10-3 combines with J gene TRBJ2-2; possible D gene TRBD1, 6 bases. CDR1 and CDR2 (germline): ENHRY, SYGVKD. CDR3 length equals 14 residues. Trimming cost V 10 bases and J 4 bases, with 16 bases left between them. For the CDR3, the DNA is TGTGCCACCAACAGGGTCGATGGCACCGGGGAGCTGTTTTTT. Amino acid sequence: CATNRVDGTGELFF.

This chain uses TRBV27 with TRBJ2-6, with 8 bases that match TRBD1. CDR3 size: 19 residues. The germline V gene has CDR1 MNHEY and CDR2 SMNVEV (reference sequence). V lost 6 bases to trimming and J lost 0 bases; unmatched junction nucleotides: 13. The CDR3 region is CASRGAGQGTLSGANVLTF. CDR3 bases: TGTGCCAGCAGGGGAGCCGGACAGGGTACCCTCTCTGGGGCCAACGTCCTGACTTTC. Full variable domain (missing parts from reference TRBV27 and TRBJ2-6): EAQVTQNPRYLITVTGKKLTVTCSQNMNHEYMSWYRQDPGLGLRQIYYSMNVEVTDKGDVPEGYKVSRKEKRNFPLILESPSPNQTSLYFCASRGAGQGTLSGANVLTFGAGSRLTVL.

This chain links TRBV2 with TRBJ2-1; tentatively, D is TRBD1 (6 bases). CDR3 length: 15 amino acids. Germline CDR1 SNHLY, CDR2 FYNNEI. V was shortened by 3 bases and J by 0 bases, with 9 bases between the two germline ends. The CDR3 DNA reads TGTGCCAGCAGTGAGGGCAGGGGCTCCTACAATGAGCAGTTCTTC. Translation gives CASSEGRGSYNEQFF.

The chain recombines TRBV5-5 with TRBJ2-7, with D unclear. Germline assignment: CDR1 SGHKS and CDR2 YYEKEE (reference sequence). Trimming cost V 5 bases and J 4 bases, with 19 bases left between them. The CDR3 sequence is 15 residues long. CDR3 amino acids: CASSRSVGYQYEQYF. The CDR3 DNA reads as TGTGCCAGCAGTAGGTCCGTTGGGTACCAGTACGAGCAGTACTTC.

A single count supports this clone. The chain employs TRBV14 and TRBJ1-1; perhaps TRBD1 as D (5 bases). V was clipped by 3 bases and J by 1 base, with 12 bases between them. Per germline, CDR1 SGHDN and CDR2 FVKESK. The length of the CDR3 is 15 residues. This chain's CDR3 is CASSHTAGGNTEAFF. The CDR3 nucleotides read TGTGCCAGCAGCCATACCGCCGGGGGGAACACTGAAGCTTTCTTT.

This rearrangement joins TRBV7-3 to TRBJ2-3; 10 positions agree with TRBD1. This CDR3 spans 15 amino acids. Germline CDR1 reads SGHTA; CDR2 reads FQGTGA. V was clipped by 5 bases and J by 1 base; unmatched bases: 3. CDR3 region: CASSTGTGGTDTQYF. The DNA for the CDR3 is TGTGCCAGCAGCACCGGGACAGGGGGCACAGATACGCAGTATTTT.

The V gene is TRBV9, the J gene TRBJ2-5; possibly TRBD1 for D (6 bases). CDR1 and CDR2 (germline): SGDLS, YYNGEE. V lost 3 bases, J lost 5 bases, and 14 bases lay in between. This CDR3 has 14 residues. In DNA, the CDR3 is TGTGCCAGCAGCGAGGCCAGGGGTGGGGAGACCCAGTACTTC. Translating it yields CASSEARGGETQYF.

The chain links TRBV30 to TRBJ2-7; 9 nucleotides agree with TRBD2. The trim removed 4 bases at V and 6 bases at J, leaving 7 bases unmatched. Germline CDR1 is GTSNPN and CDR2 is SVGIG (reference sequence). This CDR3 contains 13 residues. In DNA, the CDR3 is TGTGCCTGGAATGAGGGACTAGCTGGCGAGCAGTACTTC. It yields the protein CAWNEGLAGEQYF.

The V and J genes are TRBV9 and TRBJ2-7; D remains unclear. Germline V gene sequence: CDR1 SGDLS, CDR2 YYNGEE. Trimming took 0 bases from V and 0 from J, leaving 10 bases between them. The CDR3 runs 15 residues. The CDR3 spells CASSVAPGISYEQYF. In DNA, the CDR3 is TGTGCCAGCAGCGTAGCGCCAGGTATCTCCTACGAGCAGTACTTC.

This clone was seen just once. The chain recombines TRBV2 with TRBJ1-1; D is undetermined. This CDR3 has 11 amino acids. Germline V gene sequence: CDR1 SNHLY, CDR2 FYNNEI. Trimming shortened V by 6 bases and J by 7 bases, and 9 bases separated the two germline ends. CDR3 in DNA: TGTGCCAGCAGCGAACAACGTGAAGCTTTCTTT. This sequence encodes CASSEQREAFF.